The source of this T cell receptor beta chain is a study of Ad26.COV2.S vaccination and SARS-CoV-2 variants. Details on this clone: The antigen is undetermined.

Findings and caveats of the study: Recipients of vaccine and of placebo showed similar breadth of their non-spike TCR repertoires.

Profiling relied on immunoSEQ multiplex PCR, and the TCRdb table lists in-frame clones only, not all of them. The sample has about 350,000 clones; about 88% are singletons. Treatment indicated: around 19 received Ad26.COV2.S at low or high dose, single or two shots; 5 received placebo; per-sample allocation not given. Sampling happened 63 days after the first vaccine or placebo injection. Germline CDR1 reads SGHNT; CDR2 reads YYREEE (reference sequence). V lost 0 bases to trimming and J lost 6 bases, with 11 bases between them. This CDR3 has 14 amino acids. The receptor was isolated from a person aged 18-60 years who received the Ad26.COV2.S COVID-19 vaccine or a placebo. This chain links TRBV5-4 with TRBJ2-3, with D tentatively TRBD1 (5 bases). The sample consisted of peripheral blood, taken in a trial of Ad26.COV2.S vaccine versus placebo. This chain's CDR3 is CASSLATETDTQYF. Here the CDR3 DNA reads TGTGCCAGCAGCTTGGCGACAGAGACGGATACGCAGTATTTT. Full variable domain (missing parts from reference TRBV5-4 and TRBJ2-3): ETGVTQSPTHLIKTRGQQVTLRCSSQSGHNTVSWYQQALGQGPQFIFQYYREEENGRGNFPPRFSGLQFPNYSSELNVNALELDDSALYLCASSLATETDTQYFGPGTRLTVL.